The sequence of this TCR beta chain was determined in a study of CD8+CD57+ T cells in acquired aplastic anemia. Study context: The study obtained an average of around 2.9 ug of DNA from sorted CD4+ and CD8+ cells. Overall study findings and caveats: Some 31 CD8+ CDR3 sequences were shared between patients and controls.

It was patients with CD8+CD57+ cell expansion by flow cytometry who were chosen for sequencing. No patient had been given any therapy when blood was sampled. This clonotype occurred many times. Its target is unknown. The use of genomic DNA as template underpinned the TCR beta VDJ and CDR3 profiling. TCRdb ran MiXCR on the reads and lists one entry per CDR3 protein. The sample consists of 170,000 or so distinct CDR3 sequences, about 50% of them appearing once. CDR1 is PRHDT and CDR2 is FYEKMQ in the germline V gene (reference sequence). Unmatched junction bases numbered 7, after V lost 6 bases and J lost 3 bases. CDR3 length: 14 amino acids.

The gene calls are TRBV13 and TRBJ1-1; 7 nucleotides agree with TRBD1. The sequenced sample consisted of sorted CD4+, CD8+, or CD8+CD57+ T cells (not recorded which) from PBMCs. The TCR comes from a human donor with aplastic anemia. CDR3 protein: CASRETGTYTEAFF. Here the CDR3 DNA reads TGTGCCAGCAGGGAGACAGGGACCTACACTGAAGCTTTCTTT. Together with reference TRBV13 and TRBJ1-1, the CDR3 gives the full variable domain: AAGVIQSPRHLIKEKRETATLKCYPIPRHDTVYWYQQGPGQDPQFLISFYEKMQSDKGSIPDRFSAQQFSDYHSELNMSSLELGDSALYFCASRETGTYTEAFFGQGTRLTVV.